The 9 T cell receptor beta chains below all came from one sample that was sequenced in a study of post-analysis software for immune sequencing data. These receptors have no identified antigens. Study-level findings and limits: The five TRBV segments detected at higher frequency in patients than in controls included TRBV5-6, TRBV5-1 and TRBV20-1.

Prepared libraries of TCR beta cDNA carried unique molecular identifiers. MiXCR, run by TCRdb on the PCR reads, gives a single entry per CDR3 protein. This sample has roughly 620,000 distinct CDR3 sequences; 44% occur once, and the top ten carry about 1.8%. Input material: blood. These receptors were obtained from a girl aged 10 to 17 with multiple sclerosis.

The rearrangement uses TRBV20-1 and TRBJ1-5; D is unresolved. CDR3 length: 12 amino acids. Germline CDR1 and CDR2: DFQATT and SNEGSKA (reference sequence). V lost 6 bases to trimming and J lost 4 bases, with 10 bases between them. CDR3 bases: TGCAGTGCCAACCAGTTAAATCAGCCCCAGCATTTT. Translating gives CSANQLNQPQHF.

The rearrangement uses TRBV6-6 and TRBJ1-1; unclear D gene. Between the trimmed V and J ends, which lost 6 bases and 1 base, there was a span of 9 bases. Germline V gene data show CDR1 as MNHNY and CDR2 as SVGAGI (reference sequence). The CDR3 is made up of 13 amino acids. The CDR3 nucleotides read TGTGCCAGCAGGTACGGCGGGAACACTGAAGCTTTCTTT. Translating it yields CASRYGGNTEAFF.

The count of this clonotype is one. The genes are TRBV29-1 and TRBJ1-1, with D perhaps TRBD1 (6 bases). Germline V gene lookup returns CDR1 SQVTM and CDR2 ANQGSEA. The CDR3 has 13 amino acids. V was pared by 5 bases and J by 0 bases, with 10 bases between. CDR3 protein: CSVKGQLNTEAFF. The CDR3 coding sequence is TGCAGCGTTAAAGGACAGTTGAACACTGAAGCTTTCTTT.

The chain combines TRBV7-2 with TRBJ2-3, with 7 bases fitting TRBD2. The germline V gene encodes CDR1 SGHTA and CDR2 FQGNSA. Unmatched junction bases numbered 5, after V lost 5 bases and J lost 0 bases. The CDR3 is 15 residues long. The CDR3 is CASSEGLPSTDTQYF. DNA for the CDR3: TGTGCCAGCAGCGAGGGACTACCTAGCACAGATACGCAGTATTTT.

This chain joins TRBV9 and TRBJ1-4; D might be TRBD1 (5 bases). Trimming removed 2 bases at V and 0 bases at J, with 11 bases between. Germline V lookup: CDR1 SGDLS, CDR2 YYNGEE. The CDR3 is 16 residues long. The CDR3 spells CASSVGTGATNEKLFF. CDR3 DNA: TGTGCCAGCAGCGTGGGAACAGGTGCAACTAATGAAAAACTGTTTTTT.

This chain uses TRBV10-3 with TRBJ2-5, with D uncertain. Gene TRBJ2-7 matches the end of the DNA better, so the J call may be wrong. The CDR3 runs 14 residues. The germline V gene has CDR1 ENHRY and CDR2 SYGVKD. The DNA for the CDR3 is TGTGCCATCAGTCCGCAGTCGAGCTCCTACGAGCAGTACTTC. Translating it yields CAISPQSSSYEQYF.

This sequence joins TRBV29-1 and TRBJ2-1; TRBD1 agrees at 7 bases. V lost 4 bases, J lost 6 bases, and 3 bases stayed unmatched. CDR1 SQVTM and CDR2 ANQGSEA come from the germline V gene. This CDR3 is built from 12 residues. Here the CDR3 reads CSVARTGNEQFF. The CDR3 nucleotides read TGCAGCGTTGCCCGGACAGGCAATGAGCAGTTCTTC.

This clonotype was counted between two and nine times. This chain links TRBV15 with TRBJ2-5, with D uncertain. In germline, CDR1 is LNHNV, CDR2 YYDKDF (reference sequence). Trimming took 0 bases from V and 2 from J, leaving 10 bases between them. The CDR3 has 15 amino acids. CDR3 loop: CATSRDNSWQETQYF. CDR3 bases: TGTGCCACCAGCAGAGACAACAGTTGGCAAGAGACCCAGTACTTC.

There are a few counts of this clonotype. The rearrangement joins TRBV12-3 or TRBV12-4 to TRBJ2-7; 11 bases line up with TRBD2. The CDR3 contains 18 residues. The ends lost 2 bases at V and 1 base at J; junction bases unmatched: 10. CDR3 loop: CASSLWDSGRARSYEQYF. CDR3 DNA sequence: TGTGCCAGCAGTTTATGGGATAGCGGGAGGGCGAGGTCCTACGAGCAGTACTTC.